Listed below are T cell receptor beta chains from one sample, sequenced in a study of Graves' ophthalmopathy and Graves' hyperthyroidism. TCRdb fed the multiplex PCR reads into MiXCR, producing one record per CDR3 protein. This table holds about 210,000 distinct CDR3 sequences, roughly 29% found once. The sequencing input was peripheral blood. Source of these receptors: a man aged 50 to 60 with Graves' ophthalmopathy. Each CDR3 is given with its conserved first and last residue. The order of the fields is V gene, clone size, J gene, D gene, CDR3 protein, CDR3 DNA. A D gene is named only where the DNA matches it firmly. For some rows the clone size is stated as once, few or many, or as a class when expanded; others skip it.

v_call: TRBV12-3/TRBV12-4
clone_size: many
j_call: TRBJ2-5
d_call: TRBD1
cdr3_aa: CASADREETQYF
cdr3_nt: TGTGCCAGCGCGGACAGGGAAGAGACCCAGTACTTC

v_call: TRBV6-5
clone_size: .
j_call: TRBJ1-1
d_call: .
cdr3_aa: CASSYSGLTEAFF
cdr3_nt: TGTGCCAGCAGTTACTCGGGTCTTACTGAAGCTTTCTTT

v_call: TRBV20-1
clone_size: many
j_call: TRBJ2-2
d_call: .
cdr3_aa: CSARDYSLGGELFF
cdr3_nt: TGCAGTGCTAGAGATTACAGCTTGGGGGGGGAGCTGTTTTTT

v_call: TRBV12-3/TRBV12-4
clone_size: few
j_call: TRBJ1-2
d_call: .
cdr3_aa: CASGLSENYGYTF
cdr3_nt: TGTGCCAGCGGTTTATCAGAGAACTATGGCTACACCTTC

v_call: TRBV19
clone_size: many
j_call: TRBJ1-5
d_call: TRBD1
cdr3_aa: CASRGQGYQPQHF
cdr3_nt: TGTGCCAGTAGGGGACAGGGGTATCAGCCCCAGCATTTT

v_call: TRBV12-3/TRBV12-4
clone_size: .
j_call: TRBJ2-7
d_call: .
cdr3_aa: CASSDEGTHYEQYF
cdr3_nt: TGTGCCAGCAGCGACGAAGGGACACACTACGAGCAGTACTTC

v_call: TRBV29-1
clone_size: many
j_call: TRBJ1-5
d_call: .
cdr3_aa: CSVVRGAPHQPQHF
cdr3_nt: TGCAGCGTGGTTAGGGGGGCCCCGCATCAGCCCCAGCATTTT

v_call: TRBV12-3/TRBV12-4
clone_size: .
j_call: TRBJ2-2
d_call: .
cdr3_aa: CASSLGRGTNTGELFF
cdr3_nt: TGTGCCAGCAGTTTAGGGCGGGGAACGAACACCGGGGAGCTGTTTTTT

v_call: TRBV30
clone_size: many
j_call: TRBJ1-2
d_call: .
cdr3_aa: CAWSAGSGYTF
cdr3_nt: TGTGCCTGGAGTGCAGGGTCTGGCTACACCTTC

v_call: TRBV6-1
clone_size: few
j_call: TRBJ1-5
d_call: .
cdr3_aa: CASKSYQPQHF
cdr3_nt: TGTGCCAGCAAGAGCTATCAGCCCCAGCATTTT

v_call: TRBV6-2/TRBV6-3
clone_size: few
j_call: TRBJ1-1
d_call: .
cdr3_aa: CASSYSRGYTEAFF
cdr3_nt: TGTGCCAGCAGTTACAGCCGGGGTTACACTGAAGCTTTCTTT

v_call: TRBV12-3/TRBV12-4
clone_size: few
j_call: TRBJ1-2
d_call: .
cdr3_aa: CASSLRGADYGYTF
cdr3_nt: TGTGCCAGCAGTTTACGGGGGGCAGACTATGGCTACACCTTC

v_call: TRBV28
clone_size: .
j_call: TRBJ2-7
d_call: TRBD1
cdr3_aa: CASRRGQGFWEQYF
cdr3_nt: TGTGCCAGCAGAAGAGGACAGGGTTTTTGGGAGCAGTACTTC

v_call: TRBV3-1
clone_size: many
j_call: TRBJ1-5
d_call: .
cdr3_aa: CASSQGPGPGNQPQHF
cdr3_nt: TGTGCCAGCAGCCAAGGCCCAGGGCCTGGCAATCAGCCCCAGCATTTT

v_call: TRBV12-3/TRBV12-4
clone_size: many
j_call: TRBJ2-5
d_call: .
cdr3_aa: CASSPNVGSETQYF
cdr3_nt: TGTGCCAGCAGTCCAAATGTAGGGAGTGAGACCCAGTACTTC

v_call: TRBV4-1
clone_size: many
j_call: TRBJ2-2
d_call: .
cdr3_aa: CASSQEEGISAGELFF
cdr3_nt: TGCGCCAGCAGCCAAGAGGAGGGAATATCGGCCGGGGAGCTGTTTTTT

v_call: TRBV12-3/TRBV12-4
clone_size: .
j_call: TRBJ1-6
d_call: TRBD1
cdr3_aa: CASSFTGTGDSPLHF
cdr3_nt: TGTGCCAGCAGTTTTACCGGGACAGGGGATTCACCCCTCCACTTT

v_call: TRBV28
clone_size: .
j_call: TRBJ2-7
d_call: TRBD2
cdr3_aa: CASSPSSGAYEQYF
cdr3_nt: TGTGCCAGCAGCCCATCTAGCGGGGCCTACGAGCAGTACTTC

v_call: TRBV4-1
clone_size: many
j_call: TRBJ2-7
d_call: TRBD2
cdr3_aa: CASSQVAAGTYEQYF
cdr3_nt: TGCGCCAGCAGCCAAGTGGCAGCGGGGACCTACGAGCAGTACTTC

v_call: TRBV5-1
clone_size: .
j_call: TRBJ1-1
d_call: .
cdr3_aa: CASSYGTEGLEAFF
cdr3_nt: TGCGCCAGCAGCTACGGGACTGAGGGATTAGAAGCTTTCTTT

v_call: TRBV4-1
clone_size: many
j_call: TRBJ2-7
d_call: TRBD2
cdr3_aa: CASSLTSAGGPYEQYF
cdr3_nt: TGCGCCAGCAGCCTGACCTCAGCGGGAGGGCCTTACGAGCAGTACTTC

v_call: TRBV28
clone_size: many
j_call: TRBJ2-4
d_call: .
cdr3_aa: CASSLYSLAQYF
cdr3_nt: TGTGCCAGCAGTTTATATAGCTTGGCTCAGTACTTC

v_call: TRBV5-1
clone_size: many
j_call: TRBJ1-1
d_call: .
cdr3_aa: CASSLRPLFEAFF
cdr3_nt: TGCGCCAGCAGCTTGCGGCCCCTGTTCGAAGCTTTCTTT

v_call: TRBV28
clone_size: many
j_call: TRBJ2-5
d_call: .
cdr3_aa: CASTPRVNQETQYF
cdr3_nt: TGTGCCAGCACCCCCCGGGTTAACCAAGAGACCCAGTACTTC

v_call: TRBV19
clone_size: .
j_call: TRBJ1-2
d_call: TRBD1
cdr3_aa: CASSSDRGHNGYTF
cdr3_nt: TGTGCCAGTAGTTCGGACAGGGGGCATAATGGCTACACCTTC

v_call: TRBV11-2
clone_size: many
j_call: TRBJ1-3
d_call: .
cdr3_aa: CASSLGFSGNTIYF
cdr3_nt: TGTGCCAGCAGCTTAGGTTTCTCTGGAAACACCATATATTTT

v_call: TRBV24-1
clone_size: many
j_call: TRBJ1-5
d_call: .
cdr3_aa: CATPRTSNQPQHF
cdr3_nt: TGTGCCACCCCCAGGACCTCCAATCAGCCCCAGCATTTT

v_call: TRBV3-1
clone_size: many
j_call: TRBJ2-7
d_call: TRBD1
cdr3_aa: CASSRGGTGDEQYF
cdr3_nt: TGTGCCAGCAGCAGAGGAGGGACAGGGGACGAGCAGTACTTC

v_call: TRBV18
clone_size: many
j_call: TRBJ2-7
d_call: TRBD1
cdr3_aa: CASSPRPGQEFYEQYF
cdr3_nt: TGTGCCAGCTCACCGCGCCCGGGACAGGAGTTCTACGAGCAGTACTTC

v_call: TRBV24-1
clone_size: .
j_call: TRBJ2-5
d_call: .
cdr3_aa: CATSDPPRTGWETQYF
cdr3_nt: TGTGCCACCAGTGATCCCCCCCGGACGGGGTGGGAGACCCAGTACTTC

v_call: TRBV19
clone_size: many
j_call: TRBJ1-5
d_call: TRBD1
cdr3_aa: CASEIGTGINQPQHF
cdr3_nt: TGTGCCAGCGAAATCGGGACAGGGATTAATCAGCCCCAGCATTTT

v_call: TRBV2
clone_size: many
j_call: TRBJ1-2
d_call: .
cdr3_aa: CASNPGITNYGYTF
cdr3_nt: TGTGCCAGCAACCCCGGCATTACTAACTATGGCTACACCTTC

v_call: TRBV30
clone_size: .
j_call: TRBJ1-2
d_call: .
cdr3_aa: CAAPGPIYGYTF
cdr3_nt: TGTGCTGCACCGGGACCAATCTATGGCTACACCTTC

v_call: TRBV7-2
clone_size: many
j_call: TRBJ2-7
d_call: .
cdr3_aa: CASSGQGAAEQYF
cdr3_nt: .

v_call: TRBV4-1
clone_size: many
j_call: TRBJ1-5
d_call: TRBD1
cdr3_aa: CASSQGTGVNQPQHF
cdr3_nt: TGCGCCAGCAGCCAAGGGACAGGGGTCAATCAGCCCCAGCATTTT

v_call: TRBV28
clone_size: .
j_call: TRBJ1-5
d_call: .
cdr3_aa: CASRGAGGNQPQHF
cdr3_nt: TGTGCCAGTCGGGGGGCAGGTGGCAATCAGCCCCAGCATTTT

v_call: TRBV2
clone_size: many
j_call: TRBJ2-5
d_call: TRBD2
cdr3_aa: CASRLGLAGRETQYF
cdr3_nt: TGTGCCAGCAGGCTGGGACTAGCGGGAAGAGAGACCCAGTACTTC

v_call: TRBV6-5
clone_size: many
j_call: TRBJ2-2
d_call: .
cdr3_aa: CASNVQGIGELFF
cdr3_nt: TGTGCCAGCAACGTACAGGGAATTGGGGAGCTGTTTTTT

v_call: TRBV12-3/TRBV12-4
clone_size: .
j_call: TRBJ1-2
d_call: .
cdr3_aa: CASSLRTLYNYGYTF
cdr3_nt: TGTGCCAGCAGTTTAAGAACCCTTTATAACTATGGCTACACCTTC

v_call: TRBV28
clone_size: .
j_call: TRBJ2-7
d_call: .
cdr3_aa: CASSLTGASYEQYF
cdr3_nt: TGTGCCAGCAGTTTAACTGGGGCGTCCTACGAGCAGTACTTC

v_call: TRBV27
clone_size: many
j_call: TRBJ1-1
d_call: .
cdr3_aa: CASSPLLNTEAFF
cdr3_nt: TGTGCCAGCAGCCCGCTTCTGAACACTGAAGCTTTCTTT

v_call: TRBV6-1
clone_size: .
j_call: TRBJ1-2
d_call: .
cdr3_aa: CASSEGPSPVFYGYTF
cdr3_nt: TGTGCCAGCAGTGAGGGGCCAAGTCCCGTATTCTATGGCTACACCTTC

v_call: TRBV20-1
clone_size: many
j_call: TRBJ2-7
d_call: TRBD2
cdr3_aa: CSAIPSGSILAGSEQYF
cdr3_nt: TGCAGTGCTATTCCTAGCGGGAGCATCCTCGCGGGCTCCGAGCAGTACTTC

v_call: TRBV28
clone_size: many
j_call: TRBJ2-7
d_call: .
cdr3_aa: CASSSRPYEQYF
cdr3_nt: TGTGCCAGCAGTTCCCGTCCCTACGAGCAGTACTTC

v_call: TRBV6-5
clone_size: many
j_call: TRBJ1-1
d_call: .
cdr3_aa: CASSYSMVRNTEAFF
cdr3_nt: TGTGCCAGCAGTTACTCGATGGTTAGGAACACTGAAGCTTTCTTT

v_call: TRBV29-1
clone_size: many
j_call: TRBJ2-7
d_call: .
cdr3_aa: CSVGTVQSYEQYF
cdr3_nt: TGCAGCGTTGGGACAGTTCAATCCTACGAGCAGTACTTC

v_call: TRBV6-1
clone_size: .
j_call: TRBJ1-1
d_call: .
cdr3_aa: CASSVSRGGTFF
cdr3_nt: TGTGCCAGCAGTGTATCCAGGGGAGGAACTTTCTTT

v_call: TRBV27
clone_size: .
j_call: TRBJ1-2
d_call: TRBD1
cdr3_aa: CASRRLINRTGYYGYTF
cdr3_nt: TGTGCCAGCAGGCGACTCATTAATAGGACAGGCTACTATGGCTACACCTTC

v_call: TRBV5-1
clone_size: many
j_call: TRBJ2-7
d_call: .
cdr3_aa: CASSLGWTQPDEQYF
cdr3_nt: TGCGCCAGCAGCTTGGGGTGGACCCAACCAGACGAGCAGTACTTC

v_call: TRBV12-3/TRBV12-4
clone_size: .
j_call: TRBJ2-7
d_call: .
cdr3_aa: CASSYRPGDEQYF
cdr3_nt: TGTGCCAGCAGTTACCGACCAGGTGACGAGCAGTACTTC

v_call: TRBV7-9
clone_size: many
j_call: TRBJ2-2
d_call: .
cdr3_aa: CASSSSLETGELFF
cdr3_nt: TGTGCCAGCAGCTCTTCCTTGGAAACCGGGGAGCTGTTTTTT

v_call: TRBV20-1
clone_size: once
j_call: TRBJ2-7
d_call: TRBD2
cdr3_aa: CSARLADRLGYF
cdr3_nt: TGCAGTGCTAGGCTAGCGGATAGGTTGGGGTACTTC

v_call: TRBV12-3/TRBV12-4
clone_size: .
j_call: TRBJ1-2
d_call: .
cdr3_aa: CASGLGPMGYTF
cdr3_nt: TGTGCCAGCGGTTTGGGTCCTATGGGCTACACCTTC